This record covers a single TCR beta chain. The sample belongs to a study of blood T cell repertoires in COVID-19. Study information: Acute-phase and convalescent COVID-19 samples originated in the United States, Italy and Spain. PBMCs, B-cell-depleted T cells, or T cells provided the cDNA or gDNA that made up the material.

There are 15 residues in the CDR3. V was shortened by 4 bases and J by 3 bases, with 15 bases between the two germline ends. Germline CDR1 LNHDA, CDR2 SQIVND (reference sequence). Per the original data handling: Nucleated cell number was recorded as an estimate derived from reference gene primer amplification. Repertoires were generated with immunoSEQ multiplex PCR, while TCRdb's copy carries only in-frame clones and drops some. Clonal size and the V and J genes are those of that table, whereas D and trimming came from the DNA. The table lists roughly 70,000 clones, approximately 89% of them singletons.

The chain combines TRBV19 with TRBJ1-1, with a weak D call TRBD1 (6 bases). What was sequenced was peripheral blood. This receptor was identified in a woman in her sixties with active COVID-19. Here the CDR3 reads CASSRWGQRDTEAFF. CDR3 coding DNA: TGTGCCAGTAGTAGATGGGGGCAGAGGGACACTGAAGCTTTCTTT. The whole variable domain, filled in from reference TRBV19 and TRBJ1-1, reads DGGITQSPKYLFRKEGQNVTLSCEQNLNHDAMYWYRQDPGQGLRLIYYSQIVNDFQKGDIAEGYSVSREKKESFPLTVTSAQKNPTAFYLCASSRWGQRDTEAFFGQGTRLTVV.